Given below is one TCR beta chain in context. The antigen remains undetermined. This is likely a read error, given that the CDR3 carries no conserved phenylalanine or tryptophan at its end. Constant-region priming of roughly 0.45 ug total RNA yielded TCR beta cDNA. Amplification in three nested multiplex PCR rounds with slightly modified ARM-PCR gave rise to TCR beta libraries. Two initial PCR rounds of roughly 10 cycles each paired TRBV1-TRBV30 forward primers with a C-beta reverse primer. MiXCR, run by TCRdb on the multiplex PCR reads, gives a single entry per CDR3 protein. The repertoire holds more than 70,000 distinct CDR3 sequences, roughly two thirds seen once, with around 24% in the top ten. These data belong to a study of tumor-infiltrating lymphocytes in primary liver carcinoma. In the study overall: All lesions had stage T1-T3 N0M0 and 4.2 to 10 cm widths. Sequencing of the samples generated roughly 3.5 to 8 million productive TCRbeta reads, with similar yields across tissue types. Study-level findings and limits: Researchers found tumor-adjacent and tumor-blood pairs overlapped less than tumor region pairs. It was in tumors, not blood, that the top-250-clone fraction was significantly higher (p = 0.039).

The CDR3 spans 14 residues. Investigators took RNA and DNA out together from about 21-30 mg of unsorted bulk tissue. This sequence was found in a middle-aged man with primary liver carcinoma and hepatitis B virus infection. The chain combines TRBV12-3 or TRBV12-4 with TRBJ2-7; 10 bases are a match to TRBD2. The specimen sequenced was tumor-adjacent normal liver tissue. CDR3 region: CASSLAGENYEQYL. CDR3 bases: TGTGCCAGCAGTCTAGCGGGAGAGAACTACGAACAGTACTTA.